This TCR beta chain was recovered during a study of beta chain features in type 1 diabetes. Overall study results and limits: Compared to healthy donors, patients appeared to have naive, central memory and Treg TCRB repertoires that were more alike. Shorter TCRB CDR3s, moderately but significantly so, marked every one of the four CD4+ subsets in Type 1 diabetes patients. The study found fewer insertions and more deletions at VDJ junctions in type 1 diabetes patients.

This CDR3 region has 15 residues. The germline CDR1 and CDR2 sequences are SGHNT and YYREEE (reference sequence). The trim removed 3 bases at V and 5 bases at J, leaving 9 bases unmatched. Each of the CD4+ naive, central memory, regulatory and stem cell-like memory populations was sorted via CD45RO/CCR7/CD25/CD127/CD95/CD27. Over 95% purity was reached by all sorted populations. Since all of the isolated RNA was reverse transcribed, expressed TCRB transcripts were what got sequenced. TCRdb keeps only in-frame clones here, not all; method: immunoSEQ multiplex PCR. The sample holds around 130,000 clones, approximately 10% seen once. This clone appeared a few times. The antigen remains undetermined.

Specimen: central memory CD4+ T cells from blood. This chain connects TRBV5-4 to TRBJ2-7; 9 bases match TRBD1. The origin of this receptor is a man younger than 40 with type 1 diabetes. The CDR3 DNA sequence: TGTGCCAGCAGCTCCAAGGACAGGGGAAATAACGAGCAGTACTTC. Translation gives CASSSKDRGNNEQYF. The entire variable domain, with the rest obtained from reference TRBV5-4 and TRBJ2-7, is as follows: ETGVTQSPTHLIKTRGQQVTLRCSSQSGHNTVSWYQQALGQGPQFIFQYYREEENGRGNFPPRFSGLQFPNYSSELNVNALELDDSALYLCASSSKDRGNNEQYFGPGTRLTVT.